This T cell receptor (beta chain) was observed in a study of T cell clones after liver transplantation. General study points: Small, mixed patient groups and varying post-transplant times limit these conclusions.

Unstimulated PBMCs were sorted into CD3+CD4+ and CD3+CD8+ populations. This table comes from immunoSEQ multiplex PCR, and its TCRdb copy is limited to in-frame clones, with some not included. The profile covers approximately 70,000 clones, with 80% to 85% appearing a single time and 2.1% taken by the ten largest. A note on this clone: What it recognizes is unknown.

Germline lookup yields CDR1 MGHRA and CDR2 YSYEKL. The CDR3 runs to 17 residues. Trimming cost V 4 bases and J 0 bases; bases outside gene matches: 10. V gene TRBV4-1 combines with J gene TRBJ1-1; TRBD1 matches at 8 bases. This sequence was found in a human patient who received a liver transplant. The graft donor may have contributed some T cells. The specimen comprised CD4+ T cells from blood, sampled around 50 months after liver transplant. The CDR3 loop reads CASSRPGTGAMNTEAFF. In DNA, the CDR3 is TGCGCCAGCAGCCGTCCCGGGACAGGAGCCATGAACACTGAAGCTTTCTTT.